Below, 28 T cell receptor beta chains from the same sample are listed, as sequenced in a study of cytomegalovirus exposure and HLA in healthy donors. PCR involved 60 Vbeta and 13 Jbeta primers. Clones were sequenced by immunoSEQ multiplex PCR, and TCRdb holds only the in-frame ones, with some missing. The data contain 90,000 to 120,000 clones, more than 65% of them singletons. Sequencing used PBMCs. The receptors were sampled from a male donor in good health and CMV-seronegative.

This clone was seen once. The chain links TRBV10-3 to TRBJ2-5, with D uncertain. V lost 10 bases, J lost 2 bases, and 14 bases lay in between. CDR3 length: 13 residues. Germline V gene sequence: CDR1 ENHRY, CDR2 SYGVKD. As DNA, the CDR3 is TGTGCCACCCCCCGGTCAGGTCAAGAGACCCAGTACTTC. Translated: CATPRSGQETQYF.

The rearrangement uses TRBV6-1 and TRBJ2-1, with TRBD1 matching 7 bases. The CDR3 sequence is 14 residues long. Germline CDR1 reads MNHNS; CDR2 reads SASEGT. Losses at the gene ends were 7 bases for V and 4 bases for J; bases not matched to a gene: 7. CDR3 bases: TGTGCCAGCACCTTGGGGACAGATTACAATGAGCAGTTCTTC. Residues: CASTLGTDYNEQFF.

J is TRBJ2-7 and V is TRBV6-6; the match to TRBD1 covers 10 bases. The CDR3 contains 15 residues. The V gene end was trimmed by 7 bases and the J gene end by 6 bases; junction bases not matched to a gene: 12. From germline, CDR1 is MNHNY and CDR2 SVGAGI (reference sequence). The CDR3 DNA is TGTGCCAGCAACTCAGGACAGGGGGGATCTGGCGAGCAGTACTTC. It is translated as CASNSGQGGSGEQYF.

The genes are TRBV7-2 and TRBJ2-7, with 7 bases aligning to TRBD2. Germline V CDR1 and CDR2: SGHTA, FQGNSA. After removal of 5 bases from V and 4 bases from J, the junction contained 5 bases not matched to a gene. This CDR3 spans 13 amino acids. For the CDR3, the DNA is TGTGCCAGCAGCCGCCCGGGGGGTTACGAGCAGTACTTC. Residues: CASSRPGGYEQYF.

The rearrangement joins TRBV1 to TRBJ2-7; TRBD2, the table's D call, lacks a check against the DNA. TRBV1 is shown as a pseudogene. The CDR3 has 11 residues. CDR3 sequence: CTSGTGDEQYF. The CDR3 coding sequence is TGCACCAGTGGAACCGGGGACGAGCAGTACTTC.

The CDR3: CASSTILAATYEQYF. The DNA of the CDR3 is TGTGCCAGCAGTACGATACTAGCGGCAACCTACGAGCAGTACTTC. The rearrangement joins TRBV2 to TRBJ2-7, with 8 bases aligning to TRBD2. Germline values: CDR1 SNHLY, CDR2 FYNNEI. The CDR3 contains 15 residues. V lost 5 bases to trimming and J lost 2 bases; unmatched junction nucleotides: 8.

This clone was observed a few times. The genes are TRBV11-3 and TRBJ1-1; D is uncertain. The germline V gene has CDR1 SGHNT and CDR2 YENEEA. The CDR3 spans 13 residues. Trimming removed 5 bases at V and 1 base at J, with 8 bases between. The CDR3 sequence: CASSQTENTEAFF. The CDR3 region has the DNA TGTGCCAGCAGCCAAACAGAGAACACTGAAGCTTTCTTT.

The rearrangement uses TRBV9 and TRBJ2-1, with D possibly being TRBD2 (6 bases). This CDR3 comprises 12 residues. The germline gives CDR1 SGDLS, CDR2 YYNGEE. The ends were cut back, 1 base at V and 8 bases at J, with 7 bases in the middle. The CDR3 region has the DNA TGTGCCAGCAGCGTAACGGGGGATGAGCAGTTCTTC. It yields the protein CASSVTGDEQFF.

The chain recombines TRBV6-5 with TRBJ1-1, with D perhaps matching TRBD1 (6 bases). The CDR3 totals 14 residues. Germline V gene sequence: CDR1 MNHEY, CDR2 SVGAGI. Trimming removed 0 bases from V and 4 bases from J, with 9 bases in between. In DNA form, the CDR3 reads TGTGCCAGCAGTTACTCGAGGGGGGGCACTGAAGCTTTCTTT. Protein product: CASSYSRGGTEAFF.

The V gene is TRBV7-9, the J gene TRBJ2-7; 9 nucleotides align to TRBD2. Trimming at V came to 1 base and at J to 2 bases, leaving 3 bases not matched to a gene. CDR1 and CDR2 from the germline V gene are SEHNR and FQNEAQ (reference sequence). The CDR3 sequence is 15 residues long. The chain's CDR3 is CASSLVAGGPYEQYF. The CDR3 DNA reads as TGTGCCAGCAGCTTAGTTGCGGGAGGGCCCTACGAGCAGTACTTC.

The rearrangement uses TRBV11-2 and TRBJ2-7; TRBD1 matches at 7 bases. Looked up from germline, CDR1 is SGHAT and CDR2 is FQNNGV. This CDR3 has 15 amino acids. The junction had 4 bases not matched to a gene; V was cut back by 2 bases and J by 0 bases. The CDR3 is CASSLIQGSSYEQYF. The CDR3 DNA sequence: TGTGCCAGCAGCTTAATACAGGGGAGCTCCTACGAGCAGTACTTC.

This clone was counted between two and nine times. The chain carries TRBV19 and TRBJ1-5, with D maybe TRBD1 (5 bases). The V and J ends lost 6 bases and 6 bases respectively, with 18 bases between them. Germline V CDR1 and CDR2: LNHDA, SQIVND (reference sequence). The CDR3 runs to 15 residues. The CDR3 reads CASSPAGEAFQPQHF. The CDR3 DNA is TGTGCCAGTAGCCCGGCGGGGGAGGCCTTTCAGCCCCAGCATTTT.

J is TRBJ1-4 and V is TRBV7-9, with 9 bases lining up with TRBD1. From germline, CDR1 is SEHNR and CDR2 FQNEAQ (reference sequence). V shed 2 bases and J 8 bases; nucleotides not matched to a gene: 3. This CDR3 comprises 14 residues. The CDR3: CASSLRDRDEKLFF. The CDR3 nucleotides are TGTGCCAGCAGCTTACGGGACAGGGACGAAAAACTGTTTTTT.

The chain combines TRBV5-6 with TRBJ1-5, with a weak D call TRBD1 (5 bases). Trimming shortened V by 0 bases and J by 3 bases, and 13 bases separated the two germline ends. The germline V gene encodes CDR1 SGHDT and CDR2 YYEEEE. The CDR3 loop spans 16 amino acids. The CDR3 region has the DNA TGTGCCAGCAGCTTGGGGTTTGCGGACAACAATCAGCCCCAGCATTTT. Its translation is CASSLGFADNNQPQHF.

CDR3 in DNA: TGTGCCAGCTCACCACGCGGGATTAGCTCCTACGAGCAGTACTTC. This translates into CASSPRGISSYEQYF. The chain has TRBV18 and TRBJ2-7; D is perhaps TRBD2 (6 bases). Germline CDR1 KGHSH, CDR2 LQKENI. Trimming took 1 base from V and 0 from J, leaving 10 bases between them. This CDR3 spans 15 amino acids.

The chain employs TRBV7-8 and TRBJ2-1, with a possible D match to TRBD2 (6 bases). Germline-derived CDR1 and CDR2 are SGHVS and FQNEAQ. The CDR3 is made up of 15 amino acids. Trimming took off 8 bases at V and 0 bases at J, with 14 bases between the two ends. The DNA for the CDR3 is TGTGCCAGCGAGCCTGGAGGGAGCTCCTACAATGAGCAGTTCTTC. Translated: CASEPGGSSYNEQFF. Full variable domain (remainder filled in from reference TRBV7-8 and TRBJ2-1): GAGVSQSPRYKVAKRGQDVALRCDPISGHVSLFWYQQALGQGPEFLTYFQNEAQLDKSGLPSDRFFAERPEGSVSTLKIQRTQQEDSAVYLCASEPGGSSYNEQFFGPGTRLTVL.

This sequence joins TRBV7-9 and TRBJ2-1; D may be TRBD2 (6 bases). Trimming removed 4 bases from V and 3 bases from J, with 13 bases in between. Per the germline V gene, CDR1 is SEHNR and CDR2 is FQNEAQ (reference sequence). This CDR3 contains 15 residues. The CDR3 DNA sequence: TGTGCCAGCAGCTCAACGGGACTTCTCTACAATGAGCAGTTCTTC. Amino acids: CASSSTGLLYNEQFF.

The chain links TRBV4-1 to TRBJ1-2; D remains unclear. The CDR3 has 13 amino acids. CDR1 is MGHRA, CDR2 YSYEKL, per germline. Between the trimmed V and J ends, which lost 1 base and 4 bases, there was a span of 7 bases. The CDR3 sequence: CASSQVTAYGYTF. The CDR3 nucleotides read TGCGCCAGCAGCCAAGTAACAGCCTATGGCTACACCTTC.

This chain uses TRBV4-1 with TRBJ2-7; TRBD1 agrees at 8 bases. With V trimmed by 3 bases and J by 4 bases, 11 bases remained unmatched. Germline V gene data show CDR1 as MGHRA and CDR2 as YSYEKL. This CDR3 is 16 amino acids long. The CDR3 here is CASSHSKGDRSYEQYF. The CDR3 region has the DNA TGCGCCAGCAGCCATTCCAAGGGGGACAGGTCTTACGAGCAGTACTTC.

The rearrangement uses TRBV29-1 and TRBJ2-2, with unresolved D. Germline V gene sequence: CDR1 SQVTM, CDR2 ANQGSEA. Trimming took off 1 base at V and 6 bases at J, with 9 bases between the two ends. The CDR3 contains 13 residues. The CDR3 loop is CSVEVSGPGELFF. Written as DNA, the CDR3 is TGCAGCGTTGAAGTTTCAGGCCCCGGGGAGCTGTTTTTT.

The chain carries TRBV6-5 and TRBJ2-7; 7 nucleotides line up with TRBD2. The CDR3 has 14 residues. The junction had 5 bases not matched to a gene; V was cut back by 0 bases and J by 6 bases. Germline V gives CDR1 MNHEY, CDR2 SVGAGI. CDR3 region: CASSYSMGGSEQYF. Written as DNA, the CDR3 is TGTGCCAGCAGTTACTCGATGGGGGGGTCCGAGCAGTACTTC.

The chain is built from TRBV6-4 and TRBJ1-4; D unresolved. The germline V and J ends were trimmed by 7 bases and 8 bases, with 20 bases remaining between them. Germline lookup yields CDR1 MRHNA and CDR2 SNTAGT. The CDR3 totals 15 residues. The chain's CDR3 is CASIHTSGFWEKLFF. CDR3 coding DNA: TGTGCCAGCATTCACACCTCGGGATTTTGGGAAAAACTGTTTTTT.

The rearrangement uses TRBV27 and TRBJ2-1; TRBD2 aligns across 11 bases. The CDR3 spans 17 residues. Germline CDR1 and CDR2: MNHEY and SMNVEV (reference sequence). V was clipped by 3 bases and J by 0 bases; unmatched bases: 4. The CDR3 region is CASSLPTSGSSYNEQFF. CDR3 nucleotides: TGTGCCAGCAGTTTGCCAACTAGCGGGAGCTCCTACAATGAGCAGTTCTTC.

This chain connects TRBV7-8 to TRBJ2-7; 10 nucleotides align to TRBD2. Trimming cost V 0 bases and J 3 bases; bases outside gene matches: 2. Germline V lookup: CDR1 SGHVS, CDR2 FQNEAQ. There are 15 residues in the CDR3. The CDR3 DNA follows: TGTGCCAGCAGCTTAGCCCCTAGCGGGGGCTACGAGCAGTACTTC. Translated: CASSLAPSGGYEQYF.

The V and J genes are TRBV19 and TRBJ2-1; 14 bases align to TRBD2. This CDR3 spans 18 amino acids. Germline loops: CDR1 LNHDA, CDR2 SQIVND (reference sequence). The J segment lost 1 base and the V segment lost 5 bases, leaving 7 bases of the junction unmatched. In nucleotides, the CDR3 is TGTGCCAGTAGTCCAGGGACTAGCGGGAGACTGTCCTACAATGAGCAGTTCTTC. Its protein product is CASSPGTSGRLSYNEQFF.

The rearrangement links TRBV5-4 to TRBJ2-5; 9 nucleotides match TRBD1. Trimming took 4 bases from V and 5 from J; bases not matched to a gene: 12. CDR1 is SGHNT, CDR2 YYREEE, per germline (reference sequence). The CDR3 length is 16 residues. The CDR3 is CASSIGPGQGGETQYF. The CDR3 bases are TGTGCCAGCAGCATAGGACCGGGACAGGGCGGCGAGACCCAGTACTTC.

The V gene is TRBV29-1, the J gene TRBJ2-5; TRBD2 is a possible D gene (6 bases). Germline lookup yields CDR1 SQVTM and CDR2 ANQGSEA. Trimming took off 3 bases at V and 11 bases at J, with 19 bases between the two ends. The CDR3 runs to 13 residues. The CDR3 region is CSVEGGERPGQYF. The CDR3 DNA is TGCAGCGTTGAGGGAGGAGAAAGACCCGGGCAGTACTTC.

This rearrangement joins TRBV5-1 to TRBJ1-2, with D maybe TRBD1 (5 bases). Per germline, CDR1 SGHRS and CDR2 YFSETQ. The CDR3 is 15 residues long. The V end was cut by 0 bases, the J end by 4 bases, with 13 bases between. CDR3 region: CASSLAGGTAYGYTF. CDR3 DNA: TGCGCCAGCAGCTTGGCCGGAGGGACGGCCTATGGCTACACCTTC.